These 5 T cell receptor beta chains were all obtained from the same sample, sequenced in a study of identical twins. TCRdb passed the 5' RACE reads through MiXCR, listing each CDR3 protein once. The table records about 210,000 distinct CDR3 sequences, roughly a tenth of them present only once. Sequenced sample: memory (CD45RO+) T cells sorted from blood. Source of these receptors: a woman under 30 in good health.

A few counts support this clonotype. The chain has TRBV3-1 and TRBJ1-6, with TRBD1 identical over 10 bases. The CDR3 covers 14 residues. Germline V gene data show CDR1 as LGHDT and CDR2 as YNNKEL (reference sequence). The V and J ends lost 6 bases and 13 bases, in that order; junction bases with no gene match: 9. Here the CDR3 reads CASRSGTGDLPLHF. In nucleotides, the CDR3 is TGTGCCAGCAGATCCGGGACAGGGGATCTGCCCCTCCACTTT.

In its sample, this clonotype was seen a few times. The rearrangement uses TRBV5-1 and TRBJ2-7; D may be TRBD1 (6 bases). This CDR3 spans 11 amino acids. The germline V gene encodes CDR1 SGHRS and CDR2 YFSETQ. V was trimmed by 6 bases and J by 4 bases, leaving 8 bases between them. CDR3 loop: CASTRGYEQYF. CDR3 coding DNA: TGCGCCAGCACCAGGGGTTACGAGCAGTACTTC.

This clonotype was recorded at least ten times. CDR3 in DNA: TGTGCCAGCAGTCACGGGCCGGGGGAGTTCTTGGAACAAGAGACCCAGTACTTC. Protein sequence: CASSHGPGEFLEQETQYF. V gene TRBV6-5 combines with J gene TRBJ2-5; TRBD2 might be the D (6 bases). This CDR3 spans 18 amino acids. V dropped 5 bases and J dropped 2 bases, with 24 bases sitting between them. Germline CDR1 is MNHEY and CDR2 is SVGAGI.

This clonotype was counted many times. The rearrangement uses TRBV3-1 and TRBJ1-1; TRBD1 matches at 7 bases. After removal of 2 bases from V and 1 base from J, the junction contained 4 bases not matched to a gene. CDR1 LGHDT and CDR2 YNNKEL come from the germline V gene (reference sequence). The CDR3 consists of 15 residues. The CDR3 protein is CASSQQDRQNTEAFF. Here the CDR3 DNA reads TGTGCCAGCAGCCAACAGGACAGGCAGAACACTGAAGCTTTCTTT. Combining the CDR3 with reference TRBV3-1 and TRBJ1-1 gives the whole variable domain DTAVSQTPKYLVTQMGNDKSIKCEQNLGHDTMYWYKQDSKKFLKIMFSYNNKELIINETVPNRFSPKSPDKAHLNLHINSLELGDSAVYFCASSQQDRQNTEAFFGQGTRLTVV.

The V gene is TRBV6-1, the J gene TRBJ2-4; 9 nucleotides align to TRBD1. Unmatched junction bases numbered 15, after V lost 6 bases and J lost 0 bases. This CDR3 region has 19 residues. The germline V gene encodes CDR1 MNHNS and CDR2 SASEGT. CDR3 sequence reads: CASSRPTGGELLAKNIQYF. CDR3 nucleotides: TGTGCCAGCAGCCGCCCTACAGGGGGCGAGCTTTTAGCCAAAAACATTCAGTACTTC.